This TCR beta chain is drawn from a study of blood T cell repertoires in COVID-19. Background on the study: Material from acute and convalescent COVID-19 was sourced from the United States, Italy and Spain. Sample material is recorded as cDNA or gDNA derived from T cells, B-cell-depleted T cells, or PBMCs.

Original methodology: Cell counts per sample came from amplifying reference gene primers. Using immunoSEQ multiplex PCR, the repertoire was profiled, and TCRdb retains in-frame clones only, with some absent. The V and J calls and the clone size are those of that table, but D and trimming were determined from the DNA. The sample lists approximately 400,000 clones; about 90% were seen once. This clone was seen only once. The CDR3 contains 17 residues. The V gene's germline CDR1 is SGDLS and CDR2 YYNGEE. V was pared by 0 bases and J by 0 bases, with 12 bases between. This TCR was recovered from a middle-aged man with acute or convalescent COVID-19. The genes are TRBV9 and TRBJ2-2, with D uncertain. Sequencing used peripheral blood. CDR3 nucleotide sequence: TGTGCCAGCAGCGTAGCTACCAGCGCATCGAACACCGGGGAGCTGTTTTTT. Residues: CASSVATSASNTGELFF.